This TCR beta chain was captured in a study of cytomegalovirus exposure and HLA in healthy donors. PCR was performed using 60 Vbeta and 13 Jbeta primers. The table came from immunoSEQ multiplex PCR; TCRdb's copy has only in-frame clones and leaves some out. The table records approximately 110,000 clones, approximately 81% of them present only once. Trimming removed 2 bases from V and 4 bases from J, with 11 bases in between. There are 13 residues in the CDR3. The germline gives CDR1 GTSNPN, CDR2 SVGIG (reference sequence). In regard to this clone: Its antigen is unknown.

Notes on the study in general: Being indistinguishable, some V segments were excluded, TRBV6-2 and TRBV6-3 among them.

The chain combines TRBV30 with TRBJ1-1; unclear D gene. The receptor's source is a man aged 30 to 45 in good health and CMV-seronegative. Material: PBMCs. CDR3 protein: CAWSQEAGTEAFF. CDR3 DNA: TGTGCCTGGAGTCAAGAAGCGGGCACTGAAGCTTTCTTT.